Below, 23 T cell receptor beta chains from the same sample are listed, as sequenced in a study of molecular identifiers for immune sequencing clone quantification. TCRdb reprocessed the PCR reads via MiXCR and lists one record per CDR3 protein. Counted here are 460,000 or so distinct CDR3 sequences, roughly 24% occurring once; the ten biggest clones make up just over 0.75%. Source material: naive CD8+ T cells from blood, with Jurkat cell RNA spiked in. This sample's subset: FACS-sorted CD8+CD4-CCR7+CD45RA+ naive T cells. Receptor source: a human donor in good health. Some libraries in this study had Jurkat cell RNA spiked in.

This clonotype was recorded a few times. The CDR3 reads CASSQETSRGAYEQYF. CDR3 nucleotide sequence: TGCGCCAGCAGCCAAGAGACCTCGCGGGGGGCCTACGAGCAGTACTTC. This rearrangement joins TRBV4-3 to TRBJ2-7; 8 nucleotides match TRBD2. Germline V gene data show CDR1 as LGHNA and CDR2 as YSLEER. The CDR3 totals 16 residues. The J segment lost 2 bases and the V segment lost 0 bases, leaving 6 bases of the junction unmatched.

This clonotype has a handful of counts. The V and J genes are TRBV27 and TRBJ2-2; D possibly matches TRBD1 or TRBD2 (5 bases each). CDR3 length: 13 residues. Germline CDR1 MNHEY, CDR2 SMNVEV (reference sequence). The V end lost 1 base, the J end lost 6 bases, and 6 bases lay between the germline ends. The CDR3 region has the DNA TGTGCCAGCAGTTTATGGGGACCCGGGGAGCTGTTTTTT. It encodes CASSLWGPGELFF.

The chain links TRBV30 to TRBJ2-7, with D perhaps assigned TRBD1 or TRBD2 (5 bases each). From germline, CDR1 is GTSNPN and CDR2 SVGIG (reference sequence). The V end lost 5 bases, the J end lost 4 bases, and 6 bases lay between the germline ends. The CDR3 consists of 10 residues. The CDR3 nucleotides are TGTGCCTGGGGGGGTTACGAGCAGTACTTC. Translation gives CAWGGYEQYF.

This clonotype was observed a handful of times. The chain uses TRBV10-3 and TRBJ2-3; 7 bases are a match to TRBD2. This CDR3 is 14 amino acids long. Trimming removed 11 bases from V and 2 bases from J; junction bases left unmatched: 10. Germline V gene lookup returns CDR1 ENHRY and CDR2 SYGVKD. The DNA of the CDR3 is TGTGCCCCCGTAATAGCGGGCGCCACAGATACGCAGTATTTT. Its translation: CAPVIAGATDTQYF.

This clonotype was recorded a few times. This chain uses TRBV6-2 or TRBV6-3 with TRBJ2-3; 13 bases align to TRBD2. CDR3 length equals 19 residues. V gave up 0 bases and J gave up 2 bases; unmatched junction bases: 8. CDR1 is MNHEY and CDR2 is SVGEGT in the germline V gene. The CDR3: CASSYSGRTSGGLTDTQYF. The CDR3, as DNA: TGTGCCAGCAGTTACTCTGGACGGACTAGCGGGGGCCTCACAGATACGCAGTATTTT.

In its sample, this clonotype was seen a few times. This chain uses TRBV20-1 with TRBJ2-3; the match to TRBD2 covers 14 bases. This CDR3 is 19 amino acids long. CDR1 is DFQATT and CDR2 is SNEGSKA in the germline V gene (reference sequence). The V and J ends lost 2 bases and 1 base, in that order; junction bases with no gene match: 11. CDR3 nucleotide sequence: TGCAGTGCTAGACCTATAGGGACTAGCGGGAGAGTAGGCACAGATACGCAGTATTTT. Translating gives CSARPIGTSGRVGTDTQYF.

As for this clonotype: At one end the junction does not follow the germline gene, possibly because of a read error. The gene calls are TRBV19 and TRBJ2-5; D perhaps matches TRBD2 (7 bases). The CDR3 loop spans 18 amino acids. Per germline, CDR1 LNHDA and CDR2 SQIVND (reference sequence). The CDR3 DNA sequence: TGTGCCAGTAGCGGACGAATAGCGGCACAGGGACTACAAGAGACCCAATACTTC. This translates into CASSGRIAAQGLQETQYF.

This clonotype came up a few times. The V gene is TRBV30, the J gene TRBJ2-7; 8 bases line up with TRBD1. This CDR3 comprises 13 residues. V lost 5 bases, J lost 4 bases, and 7 bases stayed unmatched. Germline CDR1 reads GTSNPN; CDR2 reads SVGIG (reference sequence). This CDR3 is CAWSTGDSYEQYF. DNA for the CDR3: TGTGCCTGGTCGACAGGGGATTCGTACGAGCAGTACTTC.

This rearrangement joins TRBV9 to TRBJ2-5, with D unclear. The CDR3 has 14 amino acids. Germline CDR1 and CDR2: SGDLS and YYNGEE. Trimming took 0 bases from V and 2 from J, leaving 8 bases between them. The CDR3 bases are TGTGCCAGCAGCGTAGGGGAACTTCAAGAGACCCAGTACTTC. This codes for CASSVGELQETQYF.

V usage is TRBV7-9 and J usage is TRBJ2-5; a weak D match, TRBD1 (5 bases). This CDR3 has 14 residues. The V end was cut by 1 base, the J end by 5 bases, with 11 bases between. The germline CDR1 and CDR2 sequences are SEHNR and FQNEAQ (reference sequence). In DNA, the CDR3 is TGTGCCAGCAGCTTAGAGTCAGGGTACGAGACCCAGTACTTC. Protein: CASSLESGYETQYF.

This clonotype was observed many times. The rearrangement joins TRBV5-1 to TRBJ2-7; no firm D call. Between the trimmed V and J ends, which lost 3 bases and 5 bases, there was a span of 18 bases. The CDR3 has 15 residues. Germline CDR1 is SGHRS and CDR2 is YFSETQ. The CDR3 coding sequence is TGCGCCAGCAGCTCCCTGCTGGGTAGGGATCACGAGCAGTACTTC. Amino acids: CASSSLLGRDHEQYF.

This clonotype appeared a few times. This rearrangement joins TRBV13 to TRBJ2-7; no firm D call. The J call could be wrong; TRBJ2-1 is a better fit for the DNA end. This CDR3 spans 16 amino acids. Germline V gives CDR1 PRHDT, CDR2 FYEKMQ (reference sequence). The CDR3 bases are TGTGCCAGCAGCTTAGCCACCAGCCCGGCGTCATACGAGCAGTTCTTC. Its translation: CASSLATSPASYEQFF.

V usage is TRBV4-1 and J usage is TRBJ1-1; possibly TRBD1 for D (5 bases). Germline lookup yields CDR1 MGHRA and CDR2 YSYEKL. CDR3 length: 15 residues. V lost 4 bases and J 2 bases, leaving 14 bases between the germline ends. The CDR3 loop reads CASSPVGGVNTEAFF. CDR3 coding DNA: TGCGCCAGCAGCCCGGTGGGGGGGGTAAACACTGAAGCTTTCTTT.

Comments on this clonotype: This likely comes from a read error, as the CDR3 has no conserved phenylalanine or tryptophan at its end. The V call is TRBV4-2, the J call TRBJ2-2, with 11 bases identical to TRBD2. V shed 1 base, J shed 0 bases, and the junction held 4 bases outside the gene matches. CDR1 is LGHNA and CDR2 is YNFKEQ in the germline V gene. This CDR3 spans 18 amino acids. The CDR3 loop is CASSQGASGRTNTGELFS. The CDR3, as DNA: TGTGCCAGCAGCCAAGGTGCTAGCGGGAGGACGAACACCGGGGAGCTGTTTTCT.

This sequence joins TRBV18 and TRBJ1-5, with 9 bases fitting TRBD1. The CDR3 extends over 16 amino acids. Germline lookup yields CDR1 KGHSH and CDR2 LQKENI. J was trimmed by 5 bases and V by 3 bases; bases with no gene match: 8. The CDR3 reads CASSPDRQGVYQPQHF. CDR3 DNA: TGTGCCAGCTCACCGGACAGACAGGGGGTATATCAGCCCCAGCATTTT. Supplemented by reference TRBV18 and TRBJ1-5, the full variable domain reads NAGVMQNPRHLVRRRGQEARLRCSPMKGHSHVYWYRQLPEEGLKFMVYLQKENIIDESGMPKERFSAEFPKEGPSILRIQQVVRGDSAAYFCASSPDRQGVYQPQHFGDGTRLSIL.

This clonotype appeared many times. The rearrangement joins TRBV6-5 to TRBJ1-1; D is perhaps TRBD1 (6 bases). The CDR3 consists of 15 residues. From germline, CDR1 is MNHEY and CDR2 SVGAGI. The V gene lost 3 bases and the J gene lost 11 bases, with 22 bases spanning the gap. In nucleotides, the CDR3 is TGTGCCAGCAGTTATCAGGGGACGGCTCCGACTGGCGCTTTCTTT. Its translation is CASSYQGTAPTGAFF.

This chain connects TRBV12-3 or TRBV12-4 to TRBJ1-5; TRBD1 might be the D (5 bases). The CDR3 contains 15 residues. V dropped 1 base and J dropped 7 bases, with 14 bases sitting between them. The CDR3 here is CASSLVGQGGQPQHF. The DNA for the CDR3 is TGTGCCAGCAGTTTAGTCGGGCAGGGTGGACAGCCCCAGCATTTT.

V gene TRBV29-1 combines with J gene TRBJ1-1; TRBD1 aligns across 9 bases. The V gene's germline CDR1 is SQVTM and CDR2 ANQGSEA. V gave up 8 bases and J gave up 1 base; unmatched junction bases: 5. The CDR3 loop spans 13 amino acids. Here the CDR3 DNA reads TGCAGCTGCGCGGGACAGGGGAACACTGAAGCTTTCTTT. It is translated as CSCAGQGNTEAFF.

This clonotype was seen a few times. The V call is TRBV2, the J call TRBJ2-3; tentatively, D is TRBD2 (6 bases). There are 14 residues in the CDR3. The germline CDR1 and CDR2 sequences are SNHLY and FYNNEI. Trimming cost V 7 bases and J 4 bases, with 15 bases left between them. For the CDR3, the DNA is TGTGCCAGCACTTCTGGACCGGGGGCAGATACGCAGTATTTT. Its translation is CASTSGPGADTQYF.

Ten or more counts support this clonotype. This chain links TRBV20-1 with TRBJ1-3; D remains unclear. The CDR3 is 13 residues long. CDR1 and CDR2 from the germline V gene are DFQATT and SNEGSKA (reference sequence). V dropped 4 bases and J dropped 0 bases, with 7 bases sitting between them. The CDR3 bases are TGCAGTGCTACGAGTATCTCTGGAAACACCATATATTTT. This gives the protein CSATSISGNTIYF.

This chain connects TRBV7-2 to TRBJ2-3; 12 bases fit TRBD2. The CDR3 runs 15 residues. The V segment lost 6 bases and the J segment 4 bases; nucleotides outside the gene matches: 5. Germline V gene sequence: CDR1 SGHTA, CDR2 FQGNSA. CDR3 sequence (DNA): TGTGCCAGCAGACCTAGCGGGGGGGGGGCAGATACGCAGTATTTT. This codes for CASRPSGGGADTQYF.

This clonotype showed up many times. J is TRBJ2-3 and V is TRBV4-3; D is uncertain. The CDR3 has 15 amino acids. The germline V and J ends were trimmed by 0 bases and 0 bases, with 7 bases remaining between them. The germline CDR1 and CDR2 sequences are LGHNA and YSLEER. This CDR3 is CASSQDIGSTDTQYF. The CDR3 DNA follows: TGCGCCAGCAGCCAAGATATTGGCAGCACAGATACGCAGTATTTT.

Note on this clonotype: A much larger clone sits a single nucleotide away, making a read error possible. The chain carries TRBV5-3 and TRBJ1-1; the D gene is possibly TRBD1 (6 bases). TRBV5-3 is recorded as an ORF, its role being uncertain. The V end lost 8 bases, the J end lost 6 bases, and 20 bases lay between the germline ends. CDR3 length equals 14 residues. Here the CDR3 DNA reads TGTGCCAGCAACTTAGGACGGGGGGCTTCTGAAGCTTTCTTT. It specifies CASNLGRGASEAFF.